The clone carrying this TCR beta chain was seen ten or more times. The antigen is unknown. These data come from a study of blood T cells in healthy people across ages. Study-wide findings and caveats: Total diversity from one million sequenced T cells was likely underestimated. Changes in expanded clonotypes were possibly confounded, as the CMV status of donors was unknown. The lack of PBMC sorting stopped any conclusive naive versus antigen-experienced comparison.

The use of a sample-barcoded 5' primer and a J-beta primer mix characterized a second PCR of about 7 to 12 cycles. MiXCR, applied by TCRdb to the 5' RACE reads, yields one record per CDR3 protein. The data show about 730,000 distinct CDR3 sequences, approximately 39% seen once. Germline CDR1 reads MGHRA; CDR2 reads YSYEKL. Trimming removed 2 bases from V and 5 bases from J, with 8 bases in between. The CDR3 has 13 amino acids. The TCR was taken from a woman aged 55 to 70 in good health. V usage is TRBV4-1 and J usage is TRBJ2-3; TRBD1 or TRBD2 may be the D gene (5 bases each). Specimen: blood. CDR3 coding DNA: TGCGCCAGCAGCCAACCTGGGGGAGATACGCAGTATTTT. Translated: CASSQPGGDTQYF.